This entry lists 9 T cell receptor beta chains sequenced from one sample in a study of blood T cell repertoires in COVID-19 (dated by TCRdb to about 2020). Library preparation used the immunoSEQ multiplex PCR assay. TCRdb re-hosts the immuneACCESS table, in-frame sequences only. Its copies lack some clones; in the studies checked, an unresolved V gene accounts for under half of them, and the cause for the rest is not known. Here the sample has 200,000 to 250,000 clones; roughly 87% occur a single time. The ten biggest clones cover about 6.3% of the sample. Sequenced material: PBMCs or T cells enriched from blood (not recorded which). The receptors come from a young woman with acute COVID-19.

The rearrangement joins TRBV19 to TRBJ1-5, with TRBD1 matching 9 bases. The ends lost 6 bases at V and 2 bases at J; junction bases unmatched: 14. In germline, CDR1 is LNHDA, CDR2 SQIVND (reference sequence). The CDR3 is 18 amino acids. CDR3: CASSRQGERVFRNQPQHF. The CDR3 DNA follows: TGTGCCAGTAGCCGACAGGGGGAAAGGGTTTTTCGCAATCAGCCCCAGCATTTT.

The chain links TRBV7-9 to TRBJ1-2; D ambiguous. Between the trimmed V and J ends, which lost 7 bases and 5 bases, there was a span of 14 bases. Germline V gene lookup returns CDR1 SEHNR and CDR2 FQNEAQ (reference sequence). The CDR3 is made up of 13 amino acids. The CDR3 DNA is TGTGCCAGCACCCCCGGAGAGTTGTATGGCTACACCTTC. Its translation: CASTPGELYGYTF. The entire variable domain, with the rest obtained from reference TRBV7-9 and TRBJ1-2, is as follows: DTGVSQNPRHKITKRGQNVTFRCDPISEHNRLYWYRQTLGQGPEFLTYFQNEAQLEKSRLLSDRFSAERPKGSFSTLEIQRTEQGDSAMYLCASTPGELYGYTFGSGTRLTVV.

The chain carries TRBV5-1 and TRBJ1-1, with TRBD1 matching over 7 bases. This CDR3 is built from 16 residues. CDR1 SGHRS and CDR2 YFSETQ come from the germline V gene. V was clipped by 3 bases and J by 1 base; unmatched bases: 9. The CDR3 coding sequence is TGCGCCAGCAGCTACGGGGACAGATTAGCGAACACTGAAGCTTTCTTT. As protein: CASSYGDRLANTEAFF. The entire variable domain, with the rest obtained from reference TRBV5-1 and TRBJ1-1, is as follows: KAGVTQTPRYLIKTRGQQVTLSCSPISGHRSVSWYQQTPGQGLQFLFEYFSETQRNKGNFPGRFSGRQFSNSRSEMNVSTLELGDSALYLCASSYGDRLANTEAFFGQGTRLTVV.

The chain recombines TRBV18 with TRBJ2-7; D gene ambiguous. CDR1 is KGHSH and CDR2 is LQKENI in the germline V gene. This CDR3 has 14 amino acids. Trimming stripped 6 bases from V and 2 bases from J, with 14 bases between. The CDR3 loop is CASSPPSSAYEQYF. CDR3 nucleotides: TGTGCCAGCTCGCCTCCTTCGTCGGCCTACGAGCAGTACTTC.

The chain carries TRBV18 and TRBJ2-1; 8 bases are a match to TRBD1. The ends lost 3 bases at V and 7 bases at J; junction bases unmatched: 5. CDR1 is KGHSH and CDR2 is LQKENI in the germline V gene. CDR3 length equals 14 residues. The CDR3 coding sequence is TGTGCCAGCTCACCGGACAGGGCCGGTAATGAGCAGTTCTTC. It is translated as CASSPDRAGNEQFF.

The rearrangement uses TRBV2 and TRBJ2-1; 14 positions agree with TRBD2. Germline values: CDR1 SNHLY, CDR2 FYNNEI. CDR3 length: 19 residues. Germline trimming cut 6 bases from V and 7 bases from J; bases unmatched to any gene: 17. CDR3 DNA: TGTGCCAGCAGCGAACAGAGACCCGGGACTAGCGGGGGCGGGAATGAGCAGTTCTTC. This encodes CASSEQRPGTSGGGNEQFF.

The J gene is TRBJ2-1, the V gene TRBV6-4; TRBD2 agrees at 11 bases. Per the germline V gene, CDR1 is MRHNA and CDR2 is SNTAGT. This CDR3 spans 16 amino acids. Unmatched junction bases numbered 13, after V lost 1 base and J lost 14 bases. The CDR3 reads CASSDLLELAGAKKFF. The CDR3 nucleotides are TGTGCCAGCAGTGACTTGTTAGAACTAGCGGGGGCCAAAAAGTTCTTC.

The gene calls are TRBV18 and TRBJ2-7, with a possible D match to TRBD1 (6 bases). Germline V gene sequence: CDR1 KGHSH, CDR2 LQKENI. V lost 3 bases to trimming and J lost 2 bases, with 11 bases between them. The CDR3 contains 14 residues. Written as DNA, the CDR3 is TGTGCCAGCTCACCTTCGACAGGAACCTACGAGCAGTACTTC. It specifies CASSPSTGTYEQYF.

The genes are TRBV6-5 and TRBJ1-5; 7 positions match TRBD1. Per germline, CDR1 MNHEY and CDR2 SVGAGI. There are 14 residues in the CDR3. Trimming cost V 5 bases and J 0 bases; bases outside gene matches: 1. The CDR3 spells CASSRQGSNQPQHF. CDR3 nucleotides: TGTGCCAGCAGTAGACAGGGTAGCAATCAGCCCCAGCATTTT.